Detailed here is one TCR beta chain. The antigen this receptor binds is unknown. No per-base quality is available; no much larger clone lies one base away. This record comes from a study of OX40 agonist ivuxolimab in advanced cancers. Background on the whole study: Ivuxolimab, which targeted the costimulatory receptor OX40 (CD134), was an agonistic, fully human IgG2 monoclonal antibody. Intravenous ivuxolimab was administered to patients every 2 weeks at six dose levels: 0.01, 0.1, 0.3, 1.5, 3 and 10 mg/kg. Among the approximately 50 dose-escalation patients, some 19 had hepatocellular carcinoma, some 15 melanoma, 9 renal cell carcinoma and 9 head and neck cancer. In the dose-escalation cohort, around four fifths of patients were male, and the mean age was approximately 60 years with a range of roughly 20 to 79. Patients were allowed to have had prior anti-PD-1, anti-PD-L1 or anti-CTLA-4 therapy, and approximately 40% of the dose-escalation patients had been treated with checkpoint inhibitors. Partial responses occurred in three dose-escalation patients: two with cutaneous melanoma and one with hepatocellular carcinoma. Peripheral TCRbeta sequencing was intended to test whether TCR sequence diversity was altered and clonal T-cell expansion was caused by ivuxolimab. The paper describes the monotherapy dose-escalation part (N ≈ 52 patients) of the phase I trial of ivuxolimab.

The paper as a whole reports these results and caveats: After ivuxolimab, CD8+ T cells had more expanded clones than CD4+ T cells on average. At doses from 0.1 to 3.0 mg/kg, clonal expansion was seen in both CD4+ and CD8+ blood T cells between baseline and week 6. Which antigens the clonally expanded peripheral T cells were specific for was not determined. Low levels of normalized T-cell clonal expansion were also seen in some patients who did not respond. In the 0.1-3.0 mg/kg groups, partial responders had among the lowest normalized peripheral clonal expansion, particularly in CD8+ T cells.

The trial excluded patients who had a history of autoimmune disease or were on systemic immunosuppression. In every dose cohort, peripheral blood was drawn for TCR sequencing at baseline, cycle 4 day 1, and cycle 7 day 1. Samples came from an open-label, multicenter, first-in-human phase I dose-escalation trial of ivuxolimab. Adults with locally advanced or metastatic melanoma, renal cell carcinoma, hepatocellular carcinoma or head and neck squamous cell carcinoma were enrolled in the trial. Before TCR sequencing, CD4+ T cells and CD8+ T cells from peripheral blood were sorted into separate populations. CDR1 SNHLY and CDR2 FYNNEI were looked up in the germline V gene. Trimming leaves V shorter by 6 bases and J shorter by 3 bases, with the junction holding 16 bases beyond the gene matches. Taken from cysteine to phenylalanine, the CDR3 has 17 residues. The sequence is cut down to CDR3 DNA, 51 bases in frame from base 1.

Genomic DNA was isolated from the sorted cells so that the TCRbeta CDR3 region could be sequenced. The immunoSEQ Assay was used for sequencing of TCRbeta CDR3 regions. In its TCRdb copy, this immuneACCESS table keeps in-frame sequences only and misses some clones. Where compared with another copy, unresolved V genes explain less than half of these, and the others have no known cause. This sample gives 65,000 to 75,000 clones in total; 85% of them show up just once. Roughly 0.8% of the sample rests with the top ten. This chain is built from TRBV2 and TRBJ1-2; 7 bases in the middle match TRBD1. The sample was CD4+ or CD8+ T cells sorted from blood, taken in a trial of the OX40 agonist ivuxolimab. The sequence was obtained from an adult with an advanced solid tumor such as melanoma, head and neck, liver or kidney cancer. The CDR3 is CASSPANKTGRDYGYTF. The DNA reads as follows: TGTGCCAGCAGCCCAGCAAACAAGACAGGGAGGGACTATGGCTACACCTTC.